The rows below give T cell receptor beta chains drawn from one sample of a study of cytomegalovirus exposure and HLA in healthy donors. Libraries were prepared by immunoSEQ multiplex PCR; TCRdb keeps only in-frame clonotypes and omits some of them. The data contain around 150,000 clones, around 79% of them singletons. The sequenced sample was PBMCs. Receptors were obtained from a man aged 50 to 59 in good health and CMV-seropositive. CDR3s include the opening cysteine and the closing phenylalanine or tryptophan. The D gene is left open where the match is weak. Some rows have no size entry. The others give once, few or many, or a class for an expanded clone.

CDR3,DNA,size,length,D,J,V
CASSPQEGRNTGELFF,TGTGCCAGCTCTCCCCAAGAGGGTCGGAACACCGGGGAGCTGTTTTTT,.,16,.,TRBJ2-2,TRBV27
CASSPRGSRADTQYF,TGTGCCAGCAGCCCCAGGGGTAGTCGCGCAGATACGCAGTATTTT,once,15,.,TRBJ2-3,TRBV7-3
CASSIGTSSLETQYF,TGCGCCAGCAGCATCGGGACTAGCTCATTAGAGACCCAGTACTTC,.,15,TRBD2,TRBJ2-5,TRBV5-1
CASSANSRGTEQFF,TGTGCCAGCAGCGCAAACTCGCGGGGTACTGAGCAGTTCTTC,.,14,.,TRBJ2-1,TRBV21-1
CASPGTPLDDEQFF,TGTGCCAGTCCAGGTACCCCTCTGGATGATGAGCAGTTCTTC,.,14,.,TRBJ2-1,TRBV28
CAISESGQGVSYEQYF,TGTGCCATCAGTGAGTCGGGACAGGGAGTCTCCTACGAGCAGTACTTC,.,16,TRBD1,TRBJ2-7,TRBV10-3
CASSHGGDTQYF,TGTGCCAGCAGCCACGGGGGGGATACGCAGTATTTT,once,12,TRBD2,TRBJ2-3,TRBV7-3
CATSGTSVQETQYF,TGTGCCACCTCCGGGACTAGCGTTCAAGAGACCCAGTACTTC,.,14,TRBD2,TRBJ2-5,TRBV7-9
CASSFGTGYTQETQYF,TGTGCCAGCAGTTTCGGGACAGGCTATACACAAGAGACCCAGTACTTC,few,16,TRBD1,TRBJ2-5,TRBV28
CASSSFDRGFASFF,TGTGCCAGTAGTTCCTTCGACAGGGGTTTTGCGTCTTTCTTT,.,14,TRBD1,TRBJ1-1,TRBV19
CASSLSPGEGEQYF,TGTGCCAGCAGCTTAAGTCCAGGGGAGGGCGAGCAGTACTTC,few,14,.,TRBJ2-7,TRBV7-3
CASSPGGSVQETQYF,TGTGCCAGCTCACCGGGGGGTTCTGTCCAGGAGACCCAGTACTTC,.,15,.,TRBJ2-5,TRBV18
CAISEYRGAAGERYF,TGTGCCATCAGTGAGTACCGGGGGGCAGCCGGCGAGCGGTACTTC,.,15,.,TRBJ2-7,TRBV10-3
CASSFQGGPQHF,TGTGCCAGCAGCTTCCAGGGCGGGCCCCAGCATTTT,few,12,.,TRBJ1-5,TRBV7-2
CASSRATQNEQFF,TGTGCCAGTAGTAGGGCTACTCAAAATGAGCAGTTCTTC,.,13,.,TRBJ2-1,TRBV19
CATRGGRLAGTDTQYF,TGTGCCACCAGGGGGGGTAGGCTTGCCGGCACAGATACGCAGTATTTT,.,16,.,TRBJ2-3,TRBV15